The 20 T cell receptor beta chains below all came from one sample that was sequenced in a study of T cell repertoires in cytomegalovirus infection. In TCRdb, the reads were re-called with MiXCR into one record per CDR3 protein. The sample has about 450,000 distinct CDR3 sequences; 25% to 40% are singletons. The sample taken for sequencing was PBMCs. These receptors came from a human donor in good health (CMV status not recorded). Some clones in this sample may be carry-over from other donors' samples.

This clonotype appeared once. For the CDR3, the DNA is TGTGCCAGCAGCTTGGAAGCTCTAGCGGGGGGCATTCCAGATACGCAGTATTTT. Encoded protein: CASSLEALAGGIPDTQYF. The gene calls are TRBV5-4 and TRBJ2-3, with TRBD2 matching over 11 bases. The V gene end was trimmed by 0 bases and the J gene end by 4 bases; junction bases not matched to a gene: 10. CDR3 length equals 18 residues. Per the germline V gene, CDR1 is SGHNT and CDR2 is YYREEE (reference sequence).

V gene TRBV2 combines with J gene TRBJ2-7; D gene unclear. With 6 bases removed from V and 2 bases from J, the gap between germline ends came to 5 bases. The CDR3 has 11 amino acids. Germline V CDR1 and CDR2: SNHLY, FYNNEI. This CDR3 reads CASRHAYEQYF. The CDR3 DNA reads TGTGCCAGCAGACATGCCTACGAGCAGTACTTC.

The V call is TRBV7-3, the J call TRBJ2-2; D might be TRBD2 (6 bases). Between the trimmed V and J ends, which lost 7 bases and 6 bases, there was a span of 24 bases. The CDR3 has 17 residues. Germline V gene lookup returns CDR1 SGHTA and CDR2 FQGTGA. In nucleotides, the CDR3 is TGTGCCAGCATCCCACGTCGCGGGGTATTGAGCGCCGGGGAGCTGTTTTTT. It codes for CASIPRRGVLSAGELFF.

The chain joins TRBV6-2 or TRBV6-3 to TRBJ2-4; D may be TRBD2 (6 bases). This CDR3 has 14 amino acids. V was pared by 2 bases and J by 6 bases, with 11 bases between. Germline assignment: CDR1 MNHEY and CDR2 SVGEGT. CDR3 coding DNA: TGTGCCAGCAGTTACGCGGGGATGGGAAACATTCAGTACTTC. This gives the protein CASSYAGMGNIQYF.

The rearrangement links TRBV19 to TRBJ2-7; D is possibly TRBD1 (5 bases). The CDR3 runs to 13 residues. Per germline, CDR1 LNHDA and CDR2 SQIVND (reference sequence). The germline V and J ends were trimmed by 0 bases and 7 bases, with 10 bases remaining between them. The CDR3 sequence is CASSIEDSSEQYF. The CDR3 region has the DNA TGTGCCAGTAGTATAGAAGACAGCTCGGAGCAGTACTTC.

The V gene is TRBV12-3 or TRBV12-4, the J gene TRBJ2-7, with TRBD2 matching over 14 bases. The CDR3 has 16 residues. Trimming at V came to 6 bases and at J to 6 bases, leaving 10 bases not matched to a gene. The CDR3 protein is CASSPRTSGGNGEQYF. The CDR3 DNA sequence: TGTGCCAGCAGCCCCCGGACTAGCGGGGGGAATGGCGAGCAGTACTTC.

This clonotype turned up a few times. The chain has TRBV3-1 and TRBJ1-3, with no clear D. The CDR3 loop spans 15 amino acids. Germline V gives CDR1 LGHDT, CDR2 YNNKEL (reference sequence). Trimming pared 0 bases from V and 2 bases from J, leaving 8 bases between. CDR3 sequence reads: CASSQDEGAGNTIYF. DNA of the CDR3: TGTGCCAGCAGCCAAGATGAGGGAGCTGGAAACACCATATATTTT.

There are a few counts of this clonotype. The chain recombines TRBV20-1 with TRBJ1-2; D ambiguous. V was clipped by 6 bases and J by 0 bases, with 11 bases between them. Germline V gene data show CDR1 as DFQATT and CDR2 as SNEGSKA (reference sequence). The CDR3 spans 13 residues. The CDR3 spells CSAPPVANYGYTF. CDR3 nucleotides: TGCAGTGCCCCCCCCGTCGCTAACTATGGCTACACCTTC.

The V call is TRBV28, the J call TRBJ2-1, with a weak D call TRBD1 (6 bases). This CDR3 is 14 amino acids long. Germline assignment: CDR1 MDHEN and CDR2 SYDVKM. Trimming took 8 bases from V and 3 from J, leaving 14 bases between them. CDR3 sequence (DNA): TGTGCCAGCTCATTGACAGGTCTCTACAATGAGCAGTTCTTC. As protein: CASSLTGLYNEQFF.

J is TRBJ1-6 and V is TRBV7-2, with 10 nucleotides matching TRBD1. CDR1 and CDR2 (germline): SGHTA, FQGNSA. V lost 3 bases and J lost 8; bases outside the gene matches: 1. The CDR3 runs to 14 residues. CDR3 sequence reads: CASSFGTGDSPLHF. DNA for the CDR3: TGTGCCAGCAGCTTTGGGACAGGGGATTCACCCCTCCACTTT.

As for this clonotype: A much larger clone lies one base from this, so it may be a read error. The chain recombines TRBV5-3 with TRBJ2-1, with TRBD2 matching 9 bases. TRBV5-3 is an open reading frame whose function is uncertain. The CDR3 is made up of 16 amino acids. The DNA of the CDR3 is TGTGCCAGCAGCGGGGGGCCGGGGAGCTCCTACAATGAGCAGTTATTC. It yields the protein CASSGGPGSSYNEQLF.

This clonotype was seen at least ten times. J is TRBJ2-7 and V is TRBV7-2; the D gene is possibly TRBD1 (6 bases). The V end was cut by 5 bases, the J end by 6 bases, with 17 bases between. The length of the CDR3 is 14 residues. Germline CDR1 reads SGHTA; CDR2 reads FQGNSA. The CDR3 DNA reads TGTGCCAGCAGCCGGCAGGGGCTTGTTTTCGAGCAGTACTTC. This encodes CASSRQGLVFEQYF.

CDR3 sequence reads: CVTQAGAAAETQYF. In DNA, the CDR3 is TGTGTCACCCAAGCGGGGGCCGCGGCGGAGACCCAGTACTTC. The chain has TRBV10-3 and TRBJ2-5, with 8 bases lining up with TRBD2. Germline lookup yields CDR1 ENHRY and CDR2 SYGVKD. This CDR3 is 14 amino acids long.

V is TRBV6-2 or TRBV6-3 and J is TRBJ1-1; TRBD1 might be the D (5 bases). V was clipped by 11 bases and J by 2 bases, with 12 bases between them. Per the germline V gene, CDR1 is MNHEY and CDR2 is SVGEGT. The CDR3 has 12 residues. The CDR3 spells CAPRGFNTEAFF. CDR3 DNA sequence: TGTGCCCCCCGGGGGTTTAACACTGAAGCTTTCTTT.

V gene TRBV20-1 combines with J gene TRBJ1-2, with a possible D match to TRBD1 (6 bases). Germline V gives CDR1 DFQATT, CDR2 SNEGSKA (reference sequence). CDR3 length: 15 residues. Trimming removed 7 bases at V and 0 bases at J, with 18 bases between. CDR3 in amino acids: CSGTSGVPANYGYTF. The CDR3 bases are TGCAGTGGCACATCAGGGGTCCCAGCTAACTATGGCTACACCTTC.

Comments on this clonotype: This may stem from a read error, because a much larger clone lies one nucleotide away. This chain connects TRBV12-3 or TRBV12-4 to TRBJ1-4; no definite D call. This CDR3 comprises 15 residues. The V and J ends lost 4 bases and 7 bases respectively, with 16 bases between them. DNA of the CDR3: TGTGCCAGCAGTTCCCAAGGGTCGCGAGGTGAAAAACTGTTTTTT. Amino acid sequence: CASSSQGSRGEKLFF.

This clonotype has just a few counts. The chain combines TRBV20-1 with TRBJ2-2, with TRBD1 as a possible D gene (6 bases). The length of the CDR3 is 14 residues. The V end lost 3 bases, the J end lost 1 base, and 9 bases lay between the germline ends. Per germline, CDR1 DFQATT and CDR2 SNEGSKA (reference sequence). This CDR3 reads CSARGTQNTGELFF. The CDR3 bases are TGCAGTGCTAGGGGGACACAGAACACCGGGGAGCTGTTTTTT.

This clonotype has a handful of counts. The chain employs TRBV2 and TRBJ1-2; no clear D gene. The V end was cut by 6 bases, the J end by 2 bases, with 13 bases between. The CDR3 length is 14 residues. Germline CDR1 SNHLY, CDR2 FYNNEI. The CDR3 sequence is CASSDPVGNYGYTF. For the CDR3, the DNA is TGTGCCAGCAGCGACCCTGTTGGGAACTATGGCTACACCTTC.

This chain links TRBV6-1 with TRBJ1-2, with D hard to call. With 2 bases removed from V and 5 bases from J, the gap between germline ends came to 0 bases. The CDR3 extends over 10 amino acids. CDR1 and CDR2 from the germline V gene are MNHNS and SASEGT. The CDR3 bases are TGTGCCAGCAGTGAATATGGCTACACCTTC. Amino acid sequence: CASSEYGYTF.

The chain employs TRBV5-6 and TRBJ2-7, with TRBD1 matching 8 bases. The CDR3 is 15 residues long. The V and J ends lost 4 bases and 0 bases, in that order; junction bases with no gene match: 6. Germline CDR1 reads SGHDT; CDR2 reads YYEEEE. CDR3 in DNA: TGTGCCAGCAGCGAACAGGGGGTATTCTCCTACGAGCAGTACTTC. Its translation: CASSEQGVFSYEQYF.